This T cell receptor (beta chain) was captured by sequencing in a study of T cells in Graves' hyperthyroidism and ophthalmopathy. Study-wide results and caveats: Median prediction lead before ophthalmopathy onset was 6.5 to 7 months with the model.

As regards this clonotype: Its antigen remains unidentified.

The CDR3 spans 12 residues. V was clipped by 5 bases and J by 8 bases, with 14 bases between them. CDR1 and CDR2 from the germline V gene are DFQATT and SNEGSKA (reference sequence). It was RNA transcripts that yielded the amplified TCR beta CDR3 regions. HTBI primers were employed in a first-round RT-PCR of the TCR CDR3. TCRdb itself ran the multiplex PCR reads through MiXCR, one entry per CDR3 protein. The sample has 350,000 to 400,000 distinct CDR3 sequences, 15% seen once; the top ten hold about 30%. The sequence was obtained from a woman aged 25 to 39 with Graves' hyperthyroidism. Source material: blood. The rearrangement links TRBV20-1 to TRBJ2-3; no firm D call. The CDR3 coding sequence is TGCAGTGCTCCATCCGATAGCTTTACGCAGTATTTT. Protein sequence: CSAPSDSFTQYF.